The next 31 T cell receptor beta chains were all read from a single sample in a study of T-cell memory formation after mild COVID-19. From the 5' RACE reads, TCRdb called clonotypes with MiXCR, one entry per CDR3 protein. The repertoire includes 150,000 to 200,000 distinct CDR3 sequences, 16% of them detected once, and about 2.1% sits in the top ten. Material for sequencing was PBMCs or a T cell subset sorted from them (not recorded which). The source of these receptors is an adult woman who had mild COVID-19 (a few samples of this study predate the infection). Cell type and time point are not known.

The rearrangement joins TRBV7-7 to TRBJ2-1, with D tentatively TRBD1 or TRBD2 (6 bases each). The ends were cut back, 5 bases at V and 1 base at J, with 9 bases in the middle. The CDR3 is made up of 14 amino acids. Germline V gene lookup returns CDR1 SSHAT and CDR2 FNYEAQ (reference sequence). The DNA of the CDR3 is TGTGCCAGCAGCGCGGGACAATCCTACAATGAGCAGTTCTTC. Amino acids: CASSAGQSYNEQFF.

The V and J genes are TRBV6-5 and TRBJ2-2, with D possibly TRBD1 on 6 matching bases. Between the trimmed V and J ends, which lost 11 bases and 0 bases, there was a span of 10 bases. The germline gives CDR1 MNHEY, CDR2 SVGAGI. This CDR3 contains 13 residues. The chain's CDR3 is CAVRDTNTGELFF. CDR3 in DNA: TGTGCCGTCCGGGACACGAACACCGGGGAGCTGTTTTTT.

This clonotype was observed at least ten times. CDR3 loop: CASSQERLLGQGTNTGELFF. The CDR3 region has the DNA TGTGCCAGCAGCCAAGAGAGGCTCCTGGGACAGGGAACGAACACCGGGGAGCTGTTTTTT. The rearrangement joins TRBV4-2 to TRBJ2-2; the match to TRBD1 covers 9 bases. V lost 0 bases, J lost 0 bases, and 11 bases stayed unmatched. The CDR3 totals 20 residues. Germline loops: CDR1 LGHNA, CDR2 YNFKEQ.

This chain connects TRBV2 to TRBJ1-2; perhaps TRBD1 as D (5 bases). V was trimmed by 4 bases and J by 8 bases, leaving 14 bases between them. The CDR3 loop spans 13 amino acids. The germline V gene has CDR1 SNHLY and CDR2 FYNNEI. In DNA form, the CDR3 reads TGTGCCAGCAGTGCCGAAGGGAGGGGAGGCTACACCTTC. It specifies CASSAEGRGGYTF.

Only one count was recorded for this clonotype. CDR3 protein: CASSRRTGRQGETQYF. In nucleotides, the CDR3 is TGTGCCAGCAGCCGCAGAACAGGGAGGCAGGGAGAGACCCAGTACTTC. This chain uses TRBV7-2 with TRBJ2-5; the D call may be TRBD1 or TRBD2 (6 bases each). V lost 5 bases to trimming and J lost 4 bases, with 20 bases between them. This CDR3 contains 16 residues. The germline V gene encodes CDR1 SGHTA and CDR2 FQGNSA.

This clonotype was recorded a few times. This chain joins TRBV6-5 and TRBJ2-2; 9 bases map to TRBD1. The length of the CDR3 is 15 residues. Germline values: CDR1 MNHEY, CDR2 SVGAGI. The V and J ends lost 6 bases and 7 bases, in that order; junction bases with no gene match: 9. The CDR3 reads CASRNTGGAGGELFF. DNA for the CDR3: TGTGCCAGCAGAAATACAGGGGGCGCGGGCGGGGAGCTGTTTTTT.

The J gene is TRBJ1-1, the V gene TRBV12-3 or TRBV12-4; the D is unclear. V was cut by 7 bases and J by 4 bases, with 16 bases left in between. The CDR3 consists of 14 residues. The CDR3 DNA sequence: TGTGCCAGCACCGAAAGACCTGCTCGCACTGAAGCTTTCTTT. Residues: CASTERPARTEAFF.

The chain uses TRBV5-1 and TRBJ2-7; D is unclear. Germline loops: CDR1 SGHRS, CDR2 YFSETQ. This CDR3 contains 11 residues. Trimming took 0 bases from V and 5 from J, leaving 3 bases between them. CDR3 residues: CASSLDNEQYF. The CDR3 nucleotides read TGCGCCAGCAGCTTGGATAACGAGCAGTACTTC.

This clonotype came up many times. The chain is built from TRBV5-1 and TRBJ2-5; 8 bases are a match to TRBD1. V shed 3 bases, J shed 1 base, and the junction held 2 bases outside the gene matches. CDR1 and CDR2 from the germline V gene are SGHRS and YFSETQ. The CDR3 is 14 residues long. The CDR3 sequence: CASSSGTGQETQYF. The CDR3 DNA reads as TGCGCCAGCAGCTCCGGGACAGGCCAAGAGACCCAGTACTTC.

This clonotype was found a few times. The chain combines TRBV7-3 with TRBJ2-2; 8 nucleotides line up with TRBD2. The CDR3 is 20 residues long. V dropped 2 bases and J dropped 7; count of bases not matched to a gene: 21. The germline V gene encodes CDR1 SGHTA and CDR2 FQGTGA. DNA for the CDR3: TGTGCCAGCAGCTTAGCCTCGGCGGTATTAGGTACTAGCGGCCGCGGGGAGCTGTTTTTT. Amino acids: CASSLASAVLGTSGRGELFF.

V is TRBV11-2 and J is TRBJ1-1, with D unclear. CDR1 is SGHAT, CDR2 FQNNGV, per germline. The CDR3 contains 14 residues. V lost 3 bases, J lost 0 bases, and 8 bases lay in between. In nucleotides, the CDR3 is TGTGCCAGCAGCTTTGGACGGTTGAACACTGAAGCTTTCTTT. It codes for CASSFGRLNTEAFF. The whole variable domain, remainder taken from reference TRBV11-2 and TRBJ1-1, is EAGVAQSPRYKIIEKRQSVAFWCNPISGHATLYWYQQILGQGPKLLIQFQNNGVVDDSQLPKDRFSAERLKGVDSTLKIQPAKLEDSAVYLCASSFGRLNTEAFFGQGTRLTVV.

This clonotype was picked up a small number of times. The V call is TRBV7-3, the J call TRBJ2-3; D possibly corresponds to TRBD2 (6 bases). Trimming pared 5 bases from V and 4 bases from J, leaving 22 bases between. Germline CDR1 reads SGHTA; CDR2 reads FQGTGA. This CDR3 contains 17 residues. CDR3 region: CASSRDNVLREADTQYF. In DNA form, the CDR3 reads TGTGCCAGCAGCCGTGACAACGTCCTCAGGGAGGCAGATACGCAGTATTTT.

The gene calls are TRBV12-3 or TRBV12-4 and TRBJ1-1; D unresolved. Trimming left V 6 bases short and J 6 bases short, with 14 bases between. The CDR3 length is 13 residues. CDR3 sequence: CASRPTGPAEAFF. The CDR3 coding sequence is TGTGCCAGCAGGCCGACGGGCCCAGCTGAAGCTTTCTTT.

The chain employs TRBV20-1 and TRBJ2-5; D call uncertain. Trimming removed 3 bases at V and 4 bases at J, with 12 bases between. Germline assignment: CDR1 DFQATT and CDR2 SNEGSKA (reference sequence). CDR3 size: 13 residues. The CDR3 here is CSASLHPGETQYF. As DNA, the CDR3 is TGCAGTGCTAGCTTACATCCTGGAGAGACCCAGTACTTC.

This clonotype has a handful of counts. V usage is TRBV20-1 and J usage is TRBJ1-2, with 12 positions matching TRBD1. This CDR3 is 15 amino acids long. Germline loops: CDR1 DFQATT, CDR2 SNEGSKA (reference sequence). Trimming took 5 bases from V and 0 from J; bases not matched to a gene: 4. The CDR3 here is CSALGQGASNYGYTF. In nucleotides, the CDR3 is TGCAGTGCTTTGGGACAGGGGGCGTCTAACTATGGCTACACCTTC.

The genes are TRBV24-1 and TRBJ1-1; 8 nucleotides line up with TRBD1. The germline gives CDR1 KGHDR, CDR2 SFDVKD. Trimming removed 5 bases from V and 0 bases from J; junction bases left unmatched: 4. The CDR3 totals 15 residues. The chain's CDR3 is CATSGGTGLNTEAFF. The CDR3 nucleotides read TGTGCCACCAGTGGCGGGACAGGACTGAACACTGAAGCTTTCTTT.

The CDR3 sequence is CASSLGQGRITDTQYF. The CDR3 region has the DNA TGTGCCAGCAGTTTAGGGCAGGGGAGGATTACAGATACGCAGTATTTT. This chain links TRBV12-3 or TRBV12-4 with TRBJ2-3; tentatively, D is TRBD1 or TRBD2 (6 bases each). Deletions cut 1 base from V and 3 bases from J, with 14 bases between. This CDR3 has 16 residues.

This clonotype was counted between two and nine times. The V call is TRBV6-2 or TRBV6-3, the J call TRBJ2-7; possibly TRBD1 for D (6 bases). CDR3 length equals 16 residues. Germline V gene lookup returns CDR1 MNHEY and CDR2 SVGEGT. V shed 7 bases and J shed 4 bases, with 23 bases lying between them. As DNA, the CDR3 is TGTGCCAGCACCGGACGCATTCCGGGACACAATTACGAGCAGTACTTC. Translated, it gives CASTGRIPGHNYEQYF.

This clonotype was counted only a few times. The gene calls are TRBV30 and TRBJ1-1; possible D gene TRBD1, 6 bases. This CDR3 is built from 17 residues. The V and J ends lost 5 bases and 0 bases respectively, with 22 bases between them. Germline V lookup: CDR1 GTSNPN, CDR2 SVGIG (reference sequence). The DNA for the CDR3 is TGTGCCTGGGTCCCTTCGGGGGCCTCTCCAATGAACACTGAAGCTTTCTTT. Its protein product is CAWVPSGASPMNTEAFF.

V usage is TRBV4-1 and J usage is TRBJ2-1, with a possible D match to TRBD1 (5 bases). The CDR3 contains 14 residues. V lost 5 bases and J lost 8, with 16 bases in between. Germline values: CDR1 MGHRA, CDR2 YSYEKL. CDR3 residues: CASSSVVWGDEQFF. The CDR3 coding sequence is TGCGCCAGCAGCTCGGTGGTCTGGGGCGATGAGCAGTTCTTC.

The J gene is TRBJ2-1, the V gene TRBV5-5; 8 positions agree with TRBD2. V trimming: 4 bases; J trimming: 10 bases; junction bases outside the gene matches: 4. Germline V gene lookup returns CDR1 SGHKS and CDR2 YYEKEE (reference sequence). CDR3 size: 12 residues. Here the CDR3 reads CASSRTSREQFF. DNA of the CDR3: TGTGCCAGCAGCCGGACTAGCAGGGAGCAGTTCTTC.

This clonotype appeared a few times. This rearrangement joins TRBV5-1 to TRBJ1-3, with unresolved D. The V end lost 5 bases, the J end lost 0 bases, and 12 bases lay between the germline ends. The CDR3 totals 15 residues. From germline, CDR1 is SGHRS and CDR2 YFSETQ. In nucleotides, the CDR3 is TGCGCCAGCAGAGGAGGCAATCCCTCTGGAAACACCATATATTTT. Residues: CASRGGNPSGNTIYF. The full variable domain, with the rest looked up from reference TRBV5-1 and TRBJ1-3, is KAGVTQTPRYLIKTRGQQVTLSCSPISGHRSVSWYQQTPGQGLQFLFEYFSETQRNKGNFPGRFSGRQFSNSRSEMNVSTLELGDSALYLCASRGGNPSGNTIYFGEGSWLTVV.

This chain joins TRBV30 and TRBJ2-4; tentatively, D is TRBD2 (6 bases). The CDR3 consists of 12 residues. Germline V CDR1 and CDR2: GTSNPN, SVGIG (reference sequence). V was clipped by 3 bases and J by 6 bases, with 9 bases between them. CDR3 sequence reads: CAWSGSGNIQYF. The CDR3 bases are TGTGCCTGGAGCGGGAGCGGAAACATTCAGTACTTC.

This clonotype was observed a single time. This chain uses TRBV20-1 with TRBJ1-6; unclear D gene. CDR3 length: 15 amino acids. CDR1 DFQATT and CDR2 SNEGSKA come from the germline V gene (reference sequence). V lost 3 bases, J lost 3 bases, and 12 bases lay in between. The CDR3 DNA sequence: TGCAGTGCTAGTAGGGAAGGAAGCTATAATTCACCCCTCCACTTT. Translating gives CSASREGSYNSPLHF.

This clonotype was seen at least ten times. V and J are TRBV5-1 and TRBJ2-3, with D perhaps assigned TRBD1 or TRBD2 (5 bases each). The germline V gene encodes CDR1 SGHRS and CDR2 YFSETQ. Trimming cost V 1 base and J 2 bases, with 11 bases left between them. The CDR3 covers 15 residues. In nucleotides, the CDR3 is TGCGCCAGCAGCTTGTGGGACGGGGACACAGATACGCAGTATTTT. This encodes CASSLWDGDTDTQYF.

The rearrangement links TRBV20-1 to TRBJ1-2; possible D gene TRBD1, 5 bases. The CDR3 is 13 residues long. The V and J ends lost 6 bases and 3 bases respectively, with 14 bases between them. The V gene's germline CDR1 is DFQATT and CDR2 SNEGSKA (reference sequence). The CDR3: CSAAEGLDYGYTF. The CDR3 DNA reads as TGCAGTGCCGCGGAGGGACTTGACTATGGCTACACCTTC.

The chain combines TRBV5-1 with TRBJ1-4; possibly TRBD1 for D (5 bases). Germline CDR1 is SGHRS and CDR2 is YFSETQ. Trimming left V 7 bases short and J 7 bases short, with 17 bases between. The CDR3 runs 14 residues. The CDR3 sequence: CASVPTGGFEKLFF. The CDR3 nucleotides are TGCGCCAGCGTACCTACGGGGGGGTTTGAAAAACTGTTTTTT.

This clonotype was recorded a few times. This chain connects TRBV6-1 to TRBJ2-1; no firm D call. The length of the CDR3 is 13 residues. CDR1 MNHNS and CDR2 SASEGT come from the germline V gene. Trimming shortened V by 7 bases and J by 0 bases, and 7 bases separated the two germline ends. This CDR3 reads CASKGRSYNEQFF. The CDR3, as DNA: TGTGCCAGCAAGGGCCGCTCCTACAATGAGCAGTTCTTC.

This clonotype was detected ten times or more. The V call is TRBV29-1, the J call TRBJ2-5, with D possibly matching TRBD1 (6 bases). The CDR3 consists of 13 residues. Deletions cut 3 bases from V and 3 bases from J, with 11 bases between. Germline V gene data show CDR1 as SQVTM and CDR2 as ANQGSEA. CDR3 protein: CSVDWTAKETQYF. DNA for the CDR3: TGCAGCGTTGACTGGACAGCCAAAGAGACCCAGTACTTC.

This clonotype came up a few times. This CDR3 reads CASSSREISHEQFF. CDR3 DNA: TGTGCCAGCAGCTCTCGGGAGATCAGCCATGAGCAGTTCTTC. The chain joins TRBV7-2 to TRBJ2-1; a possible D gene is TRBD2 (6 bases). This CDR3 contains 14 residues. Looked up from germline, CDR1 is SGHTA and CDR2 is FQGNSA. V shed 4 bases and J shed 8 bases, with 15 bases lying between them. The whole variable domain, remainder taken from reference TRBV7-2 and TRBJ2-1, is GAGVSQSPSNKVTEKGKDVELRCDPISGHTALYWYRQSLGQGLEFLIYFQGNSAPDKSGLPSDRFSAERTGGSVSTLTIQRTQQEDSAVYLCASSSREISHEQFFGPGTRLTVL.

This clonotype was seen many times. The V gene is TRBV5-6, the J gene TRBJ1-5; TRBD1 aligns across 8 bases. Looked up from germline, CDR1 is SGHDT and CDR2 is YYEEEE. There are 15 residues in the CDR3. Trimming removed 1 base from V and 8 bases from J; junction bases left unmatched: 8. CDR3 loop: CASSLYTGQVKPQHF. CDR3 nucleotide sequence: TGTGCCAGCAGCTTGTACACGGGACAGGTGAAGCCCCAGCATTTT.